These T cell receptor beta chains were read from a single sample in a study of blood T cells in healthy people across ages. One entry per CDR3 protein, called by TCRdb with MiXCR from the 5' RACE reads. The sample records 1.6 million or so distinct CDR3 sequences, roughly a third being singletons. Sequenced: blood. All receptors derive from a woman in her twenties or thirties in good health. The CDR3 runs from the conserved cysteine through the conserved F or W. D genes are given only for firm matches. Clone size is shown for a subset of rows, as once, few, many or a class of expanded clone.

D	V	size	J	CDR3	DNA
TRBD1	TRBV6-5	-	TRBJ2-1	CASRYGQGAYNEQFF	TGTGCCAGCAGATACGGACAGGGGGCCTACAATGAGCAGTTCTTC
-	TRBV5-4	few	TRBJ2-5	CASNSYRERETQYF	TGTGCCAGCAACTCCTACAGGGAAAGAGAGACCCAGTACTTC
TRBD1	TRBV29-1	few	TRBJ1-2	CSVRTGLNYGYTF	TGCAGCGTACGGACAGGGTTGAACTATGGCTACACCTTC
TRBD1	TRBV5-1	-	TRBJ1-6	CASSPEGQSSPLHF	TGCGCCAGCAGCCCCGAGGGACAGTCATCACCCCTCCACTTT
-	TRBV20-1	few	TRBJ2-7	CSVGVGSSYEQYF	TGCAGTGTTGGCGTCGGAAGCTCCTACGAGCAGTACTTC
TRBD1	TRBV6-2/TRBV6-3	few	TRBJ2-1	CASSYSSRGQHIYNEQFF	TGTGCCAGCAGTTACTCTTCAAGGGGACAGCACATTTACAATGAGCAGTTCTTC
-	TRBV27	-	TRBJ2-5	CASSFIAPGQGGETQYF	TGTGCCAGCAGTTTTATTGCCCCTGGGCAGGGAGGAGAGACCCAGTACTTC
-	TRBV4-1	-	TRBJ1-1	CTSSQDPQYTEAFF	TGCACCAGCAGCCAAGATCCCCAATACACTGAAGCTTTCTTT
TRBD1	TRBV7-9	few	TRBJ2-7	CASSFLDRDEQYF	TGTGCCAGCAGCTTCTTGGACAGGGACGAGCAGTACTTC
-	TRBV12-3/TRBV12-4	many	TRBJ2-3	CASSGSSTDTQYF	TGTGCCAGCAGTGGATCTAGCACAGATACGCAGTATTTT
-	TRBV6-1	-	TRBJ2-1	CASTQEGSSYNEQFF	TGTGCCAGCACCCAGGAGGGGAGCTCCTACAATGAGCAGTTCTTC
-	TRBV5-4	-	TRBJ2-2	CASSYSRGGPAGELFF	TGCGCCAGCAGCTACTCTAGGGGGGGGCCAGCCGGGGAGCTGTTTTTT
TRBD2	TRBV29-1	-	TRBJ2-7	CSVEGASGTPSYEQYF	TGCAGCGTTGAAGGCGCTAGCGGGACCCCCTCCTACGAGCAGTACTTC
-	TRBV18	-	TRBJ2-5	CASSPAAVETQYF	TGTGCCAGCTCACCGGCAGCTGTGGAGACCCAGTACTTC
TRBD1	TRBV18	many	TRBJ2-5	CASSPPGQGGQETQYF	TGTGCCAGCTCACCACCCGGACAGGGGGGCCAAGAGACCCAGTACTTC
TRBD2	TRBV20-1	-	TRBJ2-3	CSADGLEPSLADTQYF	TGCAGTGCAGATGGACTAGAACCGAGTCTTGCGGATACGCAGTATTTT
-	TRBV20-1	-	TRBJ2-5	CSAPPRTKQETQYF	TGCAGTGCTCCCCCGAGGACTAAACAAGAGACCCAGTACTTC
-	TRBV6-1	-	TRBJ1-2	CASSGRDTYNYGYTF	TGTGCCAGCAGTGGTCGGGACACTTATAACTATGGCTACACCTTC
-	TRBV11-2	-	TRBJ2-1	CASSSELGFEQFF	TGTGCCAGCAGCTCCGAACTAGGCTTTGAGCAGTTCTTC
TRBD2	TRBV11-2	-	TRBJ2-3	CASSFTGTRGTDTQYF	TGTGCCAGCAGCTTCACCGGGACTAGGGGCACAGATACGCAGTATTTT
TRBD1	TRBV6-2/TRBV6-3	-	TRBJ2-7	CAGRDYGQGPYEQYF	TGTGCCGGCAGAGACTATGGACAGGGGCCCTACGAGCAGTACTTC
TRBD2	TRBV10-2	-	TRBJ2-3	CASSEVLAGGPSDTQYF	TGCGCCAGCAGTGAGGTGCTAGCGGGAGGGCCGTCAGATACGCAGTATTTT
TRBD1	TRBV15	-	TRBJ2-3	CATSRDNRGADTQYF	TGTGCCACCAGCAGAGATAACAGGGGGGCCGATACGCAGTATTTT
-	TRBV20-1	few	TRBJ2-6	CSARPGGYSGANVLTF	TGCAGTGCTCGGCCTGGGGGGTACTCTGGGGCCAACGTCCTGACTTTC